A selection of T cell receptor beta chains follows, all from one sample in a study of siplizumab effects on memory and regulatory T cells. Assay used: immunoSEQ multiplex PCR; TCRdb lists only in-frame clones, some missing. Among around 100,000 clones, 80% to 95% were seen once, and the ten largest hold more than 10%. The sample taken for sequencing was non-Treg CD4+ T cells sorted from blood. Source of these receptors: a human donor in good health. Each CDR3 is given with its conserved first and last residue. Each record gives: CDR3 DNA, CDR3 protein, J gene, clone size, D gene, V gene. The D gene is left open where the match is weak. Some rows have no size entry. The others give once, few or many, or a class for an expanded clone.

cdr3_nt: TGTGCCAGCGGCGTTAGGGGTTTCGAAGCTTTCTTT
cdr3_aa: CASGVRGFEAFF
j_call: TRBJ1-1
clone_size: NA
d_call: NA
v_call: TRBV6-5

cdr3_nt: TGTGCCAGTAGTAATGGCAGGGGGCGCCGAAATCAGCCCCAGCATTTT
cdr3_aa: CASSNGRGRRNQPQHF
j_call: TRBJ1-5
clone_size: NA
d_call: TRBD1
v_call: TRBV19

cdr3_nt: TGTGCCAGCAGCTTAGATGTCGGTGGCTACACCTTC
cdr3_aa: CASSLDVGGYTF
j_call: TRBJ1-2
clone_size: NA
d_call: NA
v_call: TRBV7-2

cdr3_nt: TGCGCCAGCAGTCCTGGACAAGAAAATCCCTACGAGCAGTACTTC
cdr3_aa: CASSPGQENPYEQYF
j_call: TRBJ2-7
clone_size: NA
d_call: NA
v_call: TRBV5-1

cdr3_nt: TGTGCCAGCAGCCCCGAGGGGGTATCACAAGAGACCCAGTACTTC
cdr3_aa: CASSPEGVSQETQYF
j_call: TRBJ2-5
clone_size: NA
d_call: NA
v_call: TRBV7-3

cdr3_nt: TGTGCCAGTAGTATTCCCACCCCCAGTGCAACTAATGAAAAACTGTTTTTT
cdr3_aa: CASSIPTPSATNEKLFF
j_call: TRBJ1-4
clone_size: NA
d_call: NA
v_call: TRBV19

cdr3_nt: TGCAGTGCCGGGCCTGACTGGGAGCAGTTCTTC
cdr3_aa: CSAGPDWEQFF
j_call: TRBJ2-1
clone_size: NA
d_call: NA
v_call: TRBV20-1

cdr3_nt: TGTGCCAGCAGCTCGGGACTAGCGAAGGAGACCCAGTACTTC
cdr3_aa: CASSSGLAKETQYF
j_call: TRBJ2-5
clone_size: once
d_call: TRBD2
v_call: TRBV7-9

cdr3_nt: TGTGCCTGGAACTTAGGACAGGGAATGAACACTGAAGCTTTCTTT
cdr3_aa: CAWNLGQGMNTEAFF
j_call: TRBJ1-1
clone_size: NA
d_call: TRBD1
v_call: TRBV30

cdr3_nt: TGTGCCAGCAATCCCCAGCCTGTGGGTTCACCCCTCCACTTT
cdr3_aa: CASNPQPVGSPLHF
j_call: TRBJ1-6
clone_size: NA
d_call: NA
v_call: TRBV2

cdr3_nt: TGCGCCAGCAGCGCGCTAAGGGGAGCGTCCAGTCACAATGAGCAGTTCTTC
cdr3_aa: CASSALRGASSHNEQFF
j_call: TRBJ2-1
clone_size: NA
d_call: NA
v_call: TRBV4-1

cdr3_nt: TGTGCCAGCAGTAAGGGACTAGATGTAGATGAGCAGTTCTTC
cdr3_aa: CASSKGLDVDEQFF
j_call: TRBJ2-1
clone_size: NA
d_call: TRBD2
v_call: TRBV6-1

cdr3_nt: TGTGCCAGCACTCTGGGGGCAGCCACAGATACGCAGTATTTT
cdr3_aa: CASTLGAATDTQYF
j_call: TRBJ2-3
clone_size: once
d_call: NA
v_call: TRBV6-1

cdr3_nt: TGTGCCAGCAGCCCCAGGGGTGTCTATGGCTACACCTTC
cdr3_aa: CASSPRGVYGYTF
j_call: TRBJ1-2
clone_size: NA
d_call: NA
v_call: TRBV6-5

cdr3_nt: TGTGCCAGCTCACCACGGGCGGGGGGCTCTCCTAACTATGGCTACACCTTC
cdr3_aa: CASSPRAGGSPNYGYTF
j_call: TRBJ1-2
clone_size: NA
d_call: NA
v_call: TRBV18

cdr3_nt: TGTGCCAGTAGTCCGATCCGGGACCCCAAAAACATTCAGTACTTC
cdr3_aa: CASSPIRDPKNIQYF
j_call: TRBJ2-4
clone_size: NA
d_call: NA
v_call: TRBV19

cdr3_nt: TGTGCCAGCAGCTCCTGGGGACGGGAGACCCAGTACTTC
cdr3_aa: CASSSWGRETQYF
j_call: TRBJ2-5
clone_size: NA
d_call: NA
v_call: TRBV7-2

cdr3_nt: TGTGCCGGAAACTATGGCTACACCTTC
cdr3_aa: CAGNYGYTF
j_call: TRBJ1-2
clone_size: NA
d_call: NA
v_call: TRBV2

cdr3_nt: TGTGCCAGCAGCGCAAGGACTAGCGGGAGAGGGGAGCAGTTCTTC
cdr3_aa: CASSARTSGRGEQFF
j_call: TRBJ2-1
clone_size: NA
d_call: TRBD2
v_call: TRBV9

cdr3_nt: TGTGCCAGCAGCTCCGCGACAAATTCCAAATTCTCCTTC
cdr3_aa: CASSSATNSKFSF
j_call: TRBJ2-7
clone_size: NA
d_call: NA
v_call: TRBV7-2

cdr3_nt: TGCGCCAGCAGCCGCACCGGGACAGGGTCCTCCGTCTACGAGCAGTACTTC
cdr3_aa: CASSRTGTGSSVYEQYF
j_call: TRBJ2-7
clone_size: NA
d_call: TRBD1
v_call: TRBV4-3

cdr3_nt: TGTGCCAGCAGACAGACAACAGGGTTCTCCGGGGAGCTGTTTTTT
cdr3_aa: CASRQTTGFSGELFF
j_call: TRBJ2-2
clone_size: NA
d_call: NA
v_call: TRBV6-5

cdr3_nt: TGTGCCAGCAGCTCCCTCTCTGGGGCCAACGTCCTGACTTTC
cdr3_aa: CASSSLSGANVLTF
j_call: TRBJ2-6
clone_size: NA
d_call: NA
v_call: TRBV9

cdr3_nt: TGTGCCCGGGGGCAGCGGGAGGGCTACGAGCAGTACTTC
cdr3_aa: CARGQREGYEQYF
j_call: TRBJ2-7
clone_size: NA
d_call: TRBD2
v_call: TRBV6-4

cdr3_nt: TGTGCCAGCAGCCAGGACAGGGAGGACTACGAGCAGTACTTC
cdr3_aa: CASSQDREDYEQYF
j_call: TRBJ2-7
clone_size: NA
d_call: TRBD1
v_call: TRBV4-2

cdr3_nt: TGTGCCAGCAGCTCCTTTAGCGGGACAGTTACAGATACGCAGTATTTT
cdr3_aa: CASSSFSGTVTDTQYF
j_call: TRBJ2-3
clone_size: NA
d_call: NA
v_call: TRBV5-6

cdr3_nt: TGCGCCAGCAGCTGGGACCGCGGGCGCGAAGCTTTCTTT
cdr3_aa: CASSWDRGREAFF
j_call: TRBJ1-1
clone_size: NA
d_call: NA
v_call: TRBV5-1

cdr3_nt: TGTGCCAGTAGTGTGGGTGGAGAGACCCAGTACTTC
cdr3_aa: CASSVGGETQYF
j_call: TRBJ2-5
clone_size: NA
d_call: NA
v_call: TRBV19

cdr3_nt: TGTGCCAGCAGCGATGGGGGGGCACTAGCTTTCTTT
cdr3_aa: CASSDGGALAFF
j_call: TRBJ1-1
clone_size: once
d_call: NA
v_call: TRBV7-3

cdr3_nt: TGTGCCAGCACCAGGGACTTCCGTGAGCAGTTCTTC
cdr3_aa: CASTRDFREQFF
j_call: TRBJ2-1
clone_size: NA
d_call: NA
v_call: TRBV6-5

cdr3_nt: TGTGCCAGTAGTAGCCGGGACACTGAAAAACTGTTTTTT
cdr3_aa: CASSSRDTEKLFF
j_call: TRBJ1-4
clone_size: few
d_call: NA
v_call: TRBV19

cdr3_nt: TGTGCCATCAGTGAGTCGAGGGTCAGGGTGGAAACTGAAGCTTTCTTT
cdr3_aa: CAISESRVRVETEAFF
j_call: TRBJ1-1
clone_size: NA
d_call: NA
v_call: TRBV10-3

cdr3_nt: TGTGCCAGCAGCCCGGACAGGGGCAATCAGCCCCAGCATTTT
cdr3_aa: CASSPDRGNQPQHF
j_call: TRBJ1-5
clone_size: NA
d_call: TRBD1
v_call: TRBV11-2

cdr3_nt: TGTGCCAGCAGCTCCGGCATCATGAACACTGAAGCTTTCTTT
cdr3_aa: CASSSGIMNTEAFF
j_call: TRBJ1-1
clone_size: NA
d_call: NA
v_call: TRBV5-4

cdr3_nt: TGTGCCAGTAGTCAGGACAGCTCTGGAAACACCATATATTTT
cdr3_aa: CASSQDSSGNTIYF
j_call: TRBJ1-3
clone_size: NA
d_call: NA
v_call: TRBV19

cdr3_nt: TGTGCCAGTAGTATGAGACAGGGGGCGAATGATGAGCAGTTCTTC
cdr3_aa: CASSMRQGANDEQFF
j_call: TRBJ2-1
clone_size: NA
d_call: TRBD1
v_call: TRBV19

cdr3_nt: TGTGCCAGCAGTTTGCCTCAGTCTGAGCAGTTCTTC
cdr3_aa: CASSLPQSEQFF
j_call: TRBJ2-1
clone_size: NA
d_call: NA
v_call: TRBV28

cdr3_nt: TGTGCCAGCAAAGGACACGGTGCTTCCTACGAGCAGTACTTC
cdr3_aa: CASKGHGASYEQYF
j_call: TRBJ2-7
clone_size: NA
d_call: NA
v_call: TRBV6-1

cdr3_nt: TGCGCCAGCAGCTTGCCGGGCAATGAGCAGTTCTTC
cdr3_aa: CASSLPGNEQFF
j_call: TRBJ2-1
clone_size: NA
d_call: NA
v_call: TRBV5-1